This record concerns one TCR beta chain sequence. The antigen remains undetermined. This specimen comes from a study of cytomegalovirus exposure and HLA in healthy donors. Study-wide results and limits: A later analysis reportedly found that, within productive TCRs, an Asian-associated ancestry cluster had fewer N-insertions than the mean observed across the approximately 690 donors. Most CMV-associated TCR beta chains appeared HLA-restricted in a later analysis. Three chains tied to CMV proved CMV antigen-specific in vitro. Listed as cytomegalovirus-associated were over 150 TCR beta chains.

Germline lookup yields CDR1 SGHKS and CDR2 YYEKEE (reference sequence). Trimming left V 0 bases short and J 5 bases short, with 7 bases between. The CDR3 totals 13 residues. Primers included in the PCR were 60 Vbeta and 13 Jbeta primers. The table came from immunoSEQ multiplex PCR; TCRdb's copy has only in-frame clones and leaves some out. In the table there are 100,000 to 150,000 clones, around 80% of which are singletons. The receptor comes from a young woman in good health and CMV-seronegative. Specimen: PBMCs. The rearrangement links TRBV5-5 to TRBJ2-3; D possibly corresponds to TRBD1 (6 bases). CDR3 amino acids: CASSLGGLDTQYF. The CDR3 DNA is TGTGCCAGCAGCTTGGGGGGGCTAGATACGCAGTATTTT. Drawing the rest from reference TRBV5-5 and TRBJ2-3, the complete variable domain is DAGVTQSPTHLIKTRGQQVTLRCSPISGHKSVSWYQQVLGQGPQFIFQYYEKEERGRGNFPDRFSARQFPNYSSELNVNALLLGDSALYLCASSLGGLDTQYFGPGTRLTVL.